The source of this T cell receptor (beta chain) is a study of cytomegalovirus exposure and HLA in healthy donors. Germline CDR1 and CDR2: SGHNT and YENEEA. The CDR3 has 11 amino acids. V dropped 6 bases and J dropped 8 bases, with 10 bases sitting between them. Overall study results and limits: Later work found that TCR association rates differed between HLA loci; DRB1 had the most and HLA-C the fewest.

The PCR used 60 Vbeta and 13 Jbeta primers. Authors' methods: An analysis performed later counted around 86 million unique TCR beta chains (roughly 11 million of them shared). TCRdb's table, derived via immunoSEQ multiplex PCR, lists solely in-frame clones and lacks some. That table supplies the V and J calls and clone size; D and trimming were determined from the DNA. This sample has more than 100,000 clones, with around four fifths found just once. Turning to this clone: What it recognizes is unknown.

The sequenced material came from PBMCs. The receptor comes from a man in his 60s in good health and CMV-seropositive. The J gene is TRBJ1-1, the V gene TRBV11-3; D gene unclear. The CDR3 DNA sequence: TGTGCCAGCAGTGGAGATTCCGAAGCTTTCTTT. It encodes CASSGDSEAFF. The variable domain in full, with the rest retrieved from reference TRBV11-3 and TRBJ1-1, is EAGVVQSPRYKIIEKKQPVAFWCNPISGHNTLYWYLQNLGQGPELLIRYENEEAVDDSQLPKDRFSAERLKGVDSTLKIQPAELGDSAVYLCASSGDSEAFFGQGTRLTVV.